The subject of this entry is one T cell receptor beta chain. Its antigen is undetermined. The sample belongs to a study of T cells in Graves' hyperthyroidism and ophthalmopathy. There were TCR beta CDR3 regions amplified from RNA transcripts. The TCR CDR3 was amplified in a first-round RT-PCR using the HTBI primer set. TCRdb reanalysed the multiplex PCR reads using MiXCR and keeps one entry per CDR3 protein. This sample has about 640,000 distinct CDR3 sequences, with less than 25% found just once. Findings and caveats of the study: Expanded thyroid clonotypes (above 0.001) were mostly also found in blood.

V trimming: 4 bases; J trimming: 6 bases; junction bases outside the gene matches: 7. Germline V lookup: CDR1 MNHGY, CDR2 SVAAGI. The CDR3 covers 15 residues. Specimen: blood. The TCR sequence derives from a man aged 30-40 years with Graves' ophthalmopathy. V and J are TRBV6-9 and TRBJ2-1; 9 bases are shared with TRBD2. The CDR3: CASSSLRAGGNEQFF. Written as DNA, the CDR3 is TGTGCCAGCAGTTCCCTTCGAGCGGGAGGCAATGAGCAGTTCTTC.